This is a list of T cell receptor beta chains from one sample in a study of blood T cell repertoires in COVID-19. TCRdb keeps only in-frame clones here, not all; method: immunoSEQ multiplex PCR. The sample yields about 120,000 clones, more than 70% seen once. Sequenced input: peripheral blood. Source of these receptors: a woman aged 45 to 65 with acute or convalescent COVID-19. Each CDR3 is given with its conserved first and last residue. A D gene is named only where the DNA matches it firmly. Clone size is shown for a subset of rows, as once, few, many or a class of expanded clone.

v_gene	len	abundance	d_gene	j_gene	CDR3aa	CDR3nt
TRBV28	15	.	.	TRBJ2-1	CASSLGGGNYNEQFF	TGTGCCAGCAGTTTAGGTGGGGGCAACTACAATGAGCAGTTCTTC
TRBV24-1	18	.	TRBD2	TRBJ2-1	CATSDQRLAGETYNEQFF	TGTGCCACCAGTGATCAAAGACTAGCGGGAGAAACCTACAATGAGCAGTTCTTC
TRBV11-3	15	.	TRBD2	TRBJ2-1	CASSLTSGGYNEQFF	TGTGCCAGCAGCTTGACTAGCGGGGGATACAATGAGCAGTTCTTC
TRBV24-1	13	.	.	TRBJ2-7	CATSGAASYEQYF	TGTGCCACCAGTGGCGCCGCTTCCTACGAGCAGTACTTC
TRBV9	16	once	TRBD2	TRBJ2-2	CASSHTSGRGSGELFF	TGTGCCAGCAGCCACACTAGCGGAAGAGGGAGCGGGGAGCTGTTTTTT
TRBV27	14	.	.	TRBJ1-6	CASSRQEYNSPLHF	TGTGCCAGCAGTCGACAGGAGTATAATTCACCCCTCCACTTT
TRBV2	16	.	TRBD1	TRBJ1-6	CASSPDRGRSNSPLHF	TGTGCCAGCAGTCCCGACAGGGGTCGCAGTAATTCACCCCTCCACTTT
TRBV28	16	.	.	TRBJ2-7	CASRLHPLASTYEQYF	TGTGCCAGCAGACTGCACCCTCTAGCGTCTACCTACGAGCAGTACTTC
TRBV23-1	16	.	TRBD2	TRBJ2-3	CASSLAGVPGSDTQYF	TGCGCCAGCAGTCTCGCGGGGGTACCGGGTTCAGATACGCAGTATTTT
TRBV18	14	.	.	TRBJ1-5	CASSEEQGYQPQHF	TGTGCCAGCTCAGAGGAACAGGGTTATCAGCCCCAGCATTTT
TRBV12-3/TRBV12-4	12	.	.	TRBJ2-1	CASTSGRAGQFF	TGTGCCAGCACCTCGGGCAGGGCAGGGCAGTTCTTC
TRBV3-1/TRBV3-2	14	.	.	TRBJ1-1	CASSQDRISTEAFF	TGTGCCAGCAGCCAAGACAGGATCTCCACTGAAGCTTTCTTT
TRBV19	14	.	.	TRBJ2-1	CASSMRLVDNEQFF	TGTGCCAGTAGTATGCGTCTGGTAGACAATGAGCAGTTCTTC
TRBV5-1	13	.	.	TRBJ2-2	CASSLDSTGELFF	TGCGCCAGCAGCTTGGACAGCACCGGGGAGCTGTTTTTT
TRBV19	17	.	TRBD2	TRBJ2-3	CASSISGLARSTDTQYF	TGTGCCAGTAGTATCAGTGGACTAGCGAGGAGCACAGATACGCAGTATTTT
TRBV2	13	.	.	TRBJ1-5	CASSAAYNQPQHF	TGTGCCAGCAGTGCCGCCTACAATCAGCCCCAGCATTTT
TRBV5-1	15	.	.	TRBJ2-3	CASSWNGRRTDTQYF	TGCGCCAGCAGCTGGAATGGACGGAGGACAGATACGCAGTATTTT
TRBV29-1	13	.	TRBD2	TRBJ2-7	CSVEGDSGPEQYF	TGCAGCGTTGAAGGCGATAGCGGGCCGGAGCAGTACTTC
TRBV24-1	16	once	TRBD2	TRBJ2-3	CATSDPQLASTDTQYF	TGTGCCACCAGTGACCCCCAACTAGCGTCCACAGATACGCAGTATTTT
TRBV5-1	15	.	TRBD1	TRBJ2-3	CASSSGQGYTDTQYF	TGCGCCAGCAGCTCGGGACAGGGGTACACAGATACGCAGTATTTT
TRBV24-1	16	few	TRBD1	TRBJ2-1	CATSDDRGEEYNEQFF	TGTGCCACCAGTGACGACAGGGGAGAAGAATACAATGAGCAGTTCTTC
TRBV5-1	15	.	TRBD1	TRBJ2-2	CASSKTGGHTGELFF	TGCGCCAGCAGCAAGACAGGGGGCCACACCGGGGAGCTGTTTTTT
TRBV24-1	17	.	TRBD1	TRBJ2-3	CATILVQGQGETDTQYF	TGTGCCACCATTCTAGTACAGGGACAGGGGGAGACAGATACGCAGTATTTT
TRBV27	16	.	.	TRBJ1-5	CASSRGGAWSNQPQHF	TGTGCCAGCAGCCGTGGAGGGGCGTGGAGCAATCAGCCCCAGCATTTT
TRBV28	14	.	TRBD1	TRBJ1-5	CASLGQGVSQPQHF	TGTGCCAGCCTAGGACAGGGTGTCAGTCAGCCCCAGCATTTT
TRBV28	15	once	.	TRBJ2-6	CASSPPGAGANVLTF	TGTGCCAGCAGCCCACCAGGGGCTGGGGCCAACGTCCTGACTTTC
TRBV5-8	13	.	.	TRBJ1-2	CASSLNRVYGYTF	TGTGCCAGCAGCTTGAACAGGGTCTATGGCTACACCTTC
TRBV19	16	.	TRBD1	TRBJ2-2	CASCPGQGANTGELFF	TGTGCCAGCTGCCCGGGACAGGGGGCGAACACCGGGGAGCTGTTTTTT
TRBV7-7	17	.	TRBD2	TRBJ2-3	CASSSTTSGLSTDTQYF	TGTGCCAGCAGCTCTACTACTAGCGGACTTAGCACAGATACGCAGTATTTT
TRBV5-1	15	once	TRBD2	TRBJ2-3	CASSFQAGVTDTQYF	TGCGCCAGCAGCTTCCAAGCGGGAGTGACAGATACGCAGTATTTT
TRBV14	15	.	TRBD2	TRBJ2-3	CASSRLRTSMDTQYF	TGTGCCAGCAGCCGATTAAGGACTAGCATGGATACGCAGTATTTT
TRBV30	15	.	TRBD1	TRBJ2-5	CAWSRRDRAQETQYF	TGTGCCTGGAGCCGCCGGGACAGGGCACAAGAGACCCAGTACTTC
TRBV7-2	15	few	.	TRBJ2-2	CASSLGLAGAGELFF	TGTGCCAGCAGCTTAGGACTAGCAGGGGCCGGGGAGCTGTTTTTT
TRBV11-2	14	.	.	TRBJ1-4	CASSRHSTNEKLFF	TGTGCCAGCAGCAGACACTCAACTAATGAAAAACTGTTTTTT
TRBV6-5	14	.	.	TRBJ1-1	CASNLDRMNTEAFF	TGTGCCAGCAACCTGGACAGAATGAACACTGAAGCTTTCTTT
TRBV7-2	15	few	TRBD2	TRBJ2-1	CASSPGGGLFNEQFF	TGTGCCAGCAGTCCCGGGGGGGGGCTATTCAATGAGCAGTTCTTC
TRBV19	15	.	TRBD2	TRBJ2-7	CASSIASGSSYEQYF	TGTGCCAGTAGTATAGCTAGCGGGAGCTCCTACGAGCAGTACTTC